Listed below are T cell receptor beta chains from one sample, sequenced in a study of control samples from healthy donors and cancer patients. Repertoires were generated with immunoSEQ multiplex PCR, while TCRdb's copy carries only in-frame clones and drops some. Of 84,000 or so clones in the sample, roughly nine tenths were seen once. Sequenced input: blood. Receptors were obtained from a man aged 45-60 years in good health. Each CDR3 is given with its conserved first and last residue. A D gene is named only where the DNA matches it firmly. A clone size is listed for some rows: how often the clone was seen (once, few, many), or a class if it is expanded.

d_gene	abundance	v_gene	j_gene	CDR3nt	CDR3aa
TRBD1	.	TRBV18	TRBJ1-1	TGTGCCAGCTCGCCCGACAGGGTAATGAACACTGAAGCTTTCTTT	CASSPDRVMNTEAFF
TRBD1	.	TRBV10-1	TRBJ2-7	TGCGCCAGCAGTGAGGACAGGGGCCCGGGGGAGCAGTACTTC	CASSEDRGPGEQYF
.	.	TRBV7-9	TRBJ1-1	TGTGCCAGCAGCTTCGGCTCAGCCAGGACTGAAGCTTTCTTT	CASSFGSARTEAFF
.	.	TRBV10-2	TRBJ1-5	TGCGCCAGCAGCGCAACCGAGAGCAATCAGCCCCAGCATTTT	CASSATESNQPQHF
.	.	TRBV15	TRBJ1-2	TGTGCCACCAGCAGAGGGGGGGGCGCGGACTATGGCTACACCTTC	CATSRGGGADYGYTF
.	.	TRBV7-2	TRBJ2-5	TGTGCCAGCAGCTCATTTAGTACGGTGACCCAGTACTTC	CASSSFSTVTQYF
.	.	TRBV2	TRBJ1-6	TGTGCCAGCATTAACCGGGACATAAATTCACCCCTCCACTTT	CASINRDINSPLHF
TRBD1	once	TRBV3-1/TRBV3-2	TRBJ1-5	TGTGCCAGCAGCCAAGACGTGGACAGGGAACATCAGCCCCAGCATTTT	CASSQDVDREHQPQHF
TRBD1	.	TRBV24-1	TRBJ2-2	TGTGCCACCAGAGGGACAGGGAGAGAAACCGGGGAGCTGTTTTTT	CATRGTGRETGELFF
.	.	TRBV24-1	TRBJ1-2	TGTGCCACCGGGTCCGGAGTTGGCTACACCTTC	CATGSGVGYTF
.	.	TRBV19	TRBJ1-1	TGTGCCACTTACCATGGGGGGGCCAACACTGAAGCTTTCTTT	CATYHGGANTEAFF
TRBD1	.	TRBV14	TRBJ2-2	TGTGCCAGCAGCCTGGGACATGGCGCGGTAACGGGACAGGGATCCAACACCGGGGAGCTGTTTTTT	CASSLGHGAVTGQGSNTGELFF
.	.	TRBV19	TRBJ1-5	TGTGCCAGTAATTCTAGGGTGTATAGCAATCAGCCCCAGCATTTT	CASNSRVYSNQPQHF
.	once	TRBV12-3/TRBV12-4	TRBJ2-5	TGTGCCAGCAGTTTAGGGTATCGGGAGACCCAGTACTTC	CASSLGYRETQYF
.	.	TRBV11-2	TRBJ1-4	TGTGCCAGCAGCCTAGTGGGGGGATCCTTTAATGAAAAACTGTTTTTT	CASSLVGGSFNEKLFF
.	.	TRBV10-2	TRBJ2-2	TGCGCCAGCAGTGAGAGAGTAGCGGACCCTTGGGACACCGGGGAGCTGTTTTTT	CASSERVADPWDTGELFF
TRBD1	.	TRBV19	TRBJ2-7	TGTGCCAGTAGCGAGGGACAGATGTCCTACGAGCAGTACTTC	CASSEGQMSYEQYF
.	.	TRBV2	TRBJ1-1	TGTGCCAGCAGTTCTACGGGGCGTACTGAAGCTTTCTTT	CASSSTGRTEAFF
TRBD1	.	TRBV13	TRBJ2-1	TGTGCCAGCAGCTTAATCTACAGGGGCTCCTACAATGAGCAGTTCTTC	CASSLIYRGSYNEQFF
.	.	TRBV6-2/TRBV6-3	TRBJ1-1	TGTGCCAGCAGCGCAATTCGGGGGGACTTCACTGAAGCTTTCTTT	CASSAIRGDFTEAFF
TRBD1	.	TRBV19	TRBJ2-5	TGTGCCAGTAGTACGGACAGGGAAGAGACCCAGTACTTC	CASSTDREETQYF
TRBD1	.	TRBV25-1	TRBJ2-7	TGTGCCAGCAGTGTGCAGGGGGCTAGTGAGCAGTACTTC	CASSVQGASEQYF
.	.	TRBV7-2	TRBJ2-3	TGTGCCAGCAGCTCATCGTACGGAAGATCAACAGATACGCAGTATTTT	CASSSSYGRSTDTQYF
.	.	TRBV6-1	TRBJ1-3	TGTGCCAGCAGTGAAGCGCGAGTCGGGGGAAACACCATATATTTT	CASSEARVGGNTIYF
.	.	TRBV7-8	TRBJ2-1	TGTGCCAGCAGCTTACGAGCTGCCGGGGGGCTTTACAATGAGCAGTTCTTC	CASSLRAAGGLYNEQFF
.	.	TRBV5-1	TRBJ1-6	TGCGCCAGCAGCTTTGCGACGGGCTTGAATTCACCCCTCCACTTT	CASSFATGLNSPLHF
.	.	TRBV3-1/TRBV3-2	TRBJ2-5	TGTGCCAGCAGCCAAGCCCGAAGGATTGCAGAGACCCAGTACTTC	CASSQARRIAETQYF
.	.	TRBV11-2	TRBJ2-5	TGTGCCAGCAGTTGGGGTCGGACCCAGTACTTC	CASSWGRTQYF
.	.	TRBV27	TRBJ1-2	TGTGCCAGCAGTTCTAGCCTCGCCTCCGACTTCTATGGCTACACCTTC	CASSSSLASDFYGYTF
.	few	TRBV5-6	TRBJ1-5	TGTGCCAGCAGATCTGGACAGATCAATAGCAATCAGCCCCAGCATTTT	CASRSGQINSNQPQHF
.	.	TRBV5-8	TRBJ1-1	TGTGCCAGCAGCTTGGGCGGGGGATTCAGGACTGAAGCTTTCTTT	CASSLGGGFRTEAFF
.	.	TRBV29-1	TRBJ2-5	TGCAGCGTAGCCCGGGGAGAGACCCAGTACTTC	CSVARGETQYF
.	.	TRBV7-6	TRBJ2-7	TGTGCCAGCAGCATTACAGGGGGGGGCGAGCAGTACTTC	CASSITGGGEQYF
.	.	TRBV18	TRBJ2-5	TGTGCCAGCTCCTATGCGCGGGGCGAAGAGACCCAGTACTTC	CASSYARGEETQYF
.	.	TRBV9	TRBJ1-1	TGTGCCAGCAGCGTCAGCCCGACGGGTGAAGCTTTCTTT	CASSVSPTGEAFF
.	once	TRBV2	TRBJ2-1	TGTGCCAGCAGGGGGGCCGTAGAGCAGTTCTTC	CASRGAVEQFF
.	.	TRBV9	TRBJ2-1	.	CASSVGSGSLPPGLIF
.	few	TRBV7-8	TRBJ1-3	TGTGCCAGCAGCTTGGCACAGGGATTTGGAAACACCATATATTTT	CASSLAQGFGNTIYF
.	.	TRBV2	TRBJ2-7	TGTGCCAGCAGTCGGGCGTGGACAGTGGATGACTACGAGCAGTACTTC	CASSRAWTVDDYEQYF
.	.	TRBV19	TRBJ1-5	TGTGCCAGTAGTGTCGCGGTCTATCAGCCCCAGCATTTT	CASSVAVYQPQHF
.	once	TRBV2	TRBJ1-4	TGTGCCAGCAGTGGACAGAAGAATGAAAAACTGTTTTTT	CASSGQKNEKLFF
.	.	TRBV9	TRBJ1-4	TGTGCCAGCAGCGCCGAGGGGAGGGAAAGGTGCACTAATGAAAAACTGTTTTTT	CASSAEGRERCTNEKLFF
.	.	TRBV30	TRBJ1-2	TGTGCCTGGAGTCTTGTGGGAGAGGGCTACACCTTC	CAWSLVGEGYTF
.	once	TRBV7-9	TRBJ2-7	TGTGCCAGCAGCTTAACAGGGAATTTGAACGAGCAGTACTTC	CASSLTGNLNEQYF
TRBD2	.	TRBV2	TRBJ2-3	TGTGCCAGCAGTGAAGAAGCGGGGGCTTCAGATACGCAGTATTTT	CASSEEAGASDTQYF